This section outlines one T cell receptor (beta chain) sequence together with its context. Authors' methods: Reference gene primer amplification in the assay estimated nucleated cell counts. Method: immunoSEQ multiplex PCR; TCRdb's copy keeps in-frame clones and lacks some. The DNA was the basis for D and trimming; V, J and clone size are from that table. In the table there are under 200,000 clones, 84% of which are singletons. This specimen belongs to a study of blood T cell repertoires in COVID-19. Across the whole study: Sites across the United States, Italy and Spain contributed samples from acute and convalescent COVID-19. PBMCs, B-cell-depleted T cells, or T cells provided the cDNA or gDNA that made up the material.

V trimming: 5 bases; J trimming: 2 bases; junction bases outside the gene matches: 10. This CDR3 is built from 16 residues. Germline lookup yields CDR1 SQVTM and CDR2 ANQGSEA. Sequenced material: peripheral blood. The chain recombines TRBV29-1 with TRBJ2-1, with 9 bases lining up with TRBD1. This sequence was found in a man between 18 and 29 years old with active or convalescent COVID-19. DNA of the CDR3: TGCAGCGTTAAAAACCGACAGGGGGAAGCCTACAATGAGCAGTTCTTC. Its protein product is CSVKNRQGEAYNEQFF.